The clone carrying this T cell receptor (beta chain) was counted a single time. Its antigen is not known. Data came from immunoSEQ multiplex PCR; TCRdb stores just in-frame clones and leaves some out. The sample lists approximately 74,000 clones, roughly 80% occurring once. CDR1 and CDR2 (germline): KGHSH, LQKENI. The CDR3 consists of 15 residues. V was clipped by 6 bases and J by 4 bases; unmatched bases: 8. This entry belongs to a study of T cell responses to AZD1222 COVID-19 vaccine. General study findings and limits: With dominance at 160-218 and 743-854, vaccine-associated CD4 TCRs spanned spike. Repertoire collection took place solely once the T cell response had peaked. The sample set comprised mostly white British donors with more females, and clonal diversity was possibly underestimated. Spike-specific TCR depth and breadth grew after two AZD1222 doses.

Sequences were derived from peripheral blood, sampled on day 0 of AZD1222 vaccination. This receptor was obtained from an adult in good health. The V and J genes are TRBV18 and TRBJ2-3; 9 positions match TRBD1. The CDR3 here is CASSAGQGPPDTQYF. The CDR3 DNA reads TGTGCCAGCTCGGCAGGACAGGGGCCCCCAGATACGCAGTATTTT.